A selection of T cell receptor beta chains follows, all from one sample in a study of OX40 agonist ivuxolimab in advanced cancers. The assay was immunoSEQ multiplex PCR, and TCRdb's table has in-frame clones only and misses some. The data hold 70,000 to 95,000 clones, with approximately 94% observed a single time. Sequencing was performed on CD4+ or CD8+ T cells sorted from blood, taken in a trial of the OX40 agonist ivuxolimab. These receptors all come from an adult with an advanced solid tumor such as melanoma, head and neck, liver or kidney cancer. Both conserved end residues are part of each CDR3. The order of the fields is D gene, J gene, V gene, CDR3 DNA, CDR3 protein. The D gene is left open where the match is weak.

TRBD1 TRBJ1-2 TRBV4-1 TGCGCCAGCAGCCAGGGGACAGGGGGAAATAACTATGGCTACACCTTC CASSQGTGGNNYGYTF
- TRBJ2-4 TRBV25-1 TGTGCCAGCAGTGGGGGGGCCGAAAACATTCAGTACTTC CASSGGAENIQYF
TRBD1 TRBJ2-7 TRBV7-9 TGTGCCAGCAGCTCCGACCGGGACAGGGTAAACGAGCAGTACTTC CASSSDRDRVNEQYF
TRBD1 TRBJ1-1 TRBV18 TGTGCCAGCTCGGGGCCGGGACAGGGTGTAATCTTT CASSGPGQGVIF
TRBD2 TRBJ2-5 TRBV9 TGTGCCAGCAGCGGAGGCTCTCTAGCGGGGGGACAAGAACAAGAGACCCAGTACTTC CASSGGSLAGGQEQETQYF
TRBD2 TRBJ2-7 TRBV28 TGTGCCAGCAGTCCCCGGGGGGGTCCTTTCTCCTACGAGCAGTACTTC CASSPRGGPFSYEQYF
TRBD1 TRBJ2-2 TRBV25-1 TGTGCCAGCAGTGGGACAGGGACCGGGGAGCTGTTTTTT CASSGTGTGELFF
- TRBJ1-1 TRBV12-5 TGTGCTAGTGGTTTGGTGGACAGTGAAGCTTTCTTT CASGLVDSEAFF
TRBD1 TRBJ2-7 TRBV18 TGTGCCAGCTCACCGGGACAGGGGGCCTACGAGCAGTACTTC CASSPGQGAYEQYF
TRBD2 TRBJ2-7 TRBV13 TGTGCCAGCAGCTCGAAGCGGGAGATAAGGTACGAGCAGTACTTC CASSSKREIRYEQYF
- TRBJ2-3 TRBV4-1 TGCGCCAGCAGCCAAACGACTAGCACAGATACGCAGTATTTT CASSQTTSTDTQYF
TRBD1 TRBJ1-2 TRBV5-5 TGTGCCAGCAGCAGAACCGGGACAGGGGACTATGGCTACACCTTC CASSRTGTGDYGYTF
TRBD1 TRBJ2-5 TRBV6-5 TGTGCCAGCAGTGCCGGGACAGGGGTAAAAGAGACCCAGTACTTC CASSAGTGVKETQYF
- TRBJ2-1 TRBV7-6 TGTGCCAGCAGCCCCCAATATAACAATGAGCAGTTCTTC CASSPQYNNEQFF
- TRBJ2-2 TRBV11-3 TGTGCCAGCAGCTTGGGATCCACCGGGGAGCTGTTTTTT CASSLGSTGELFF
- TRBJ2-1 TRBV7-9 TGTGCCAGCAGCTTACCGTCCACGGATAAGAACAGGGAATACAATGAGCAGTTCTTC CASSLPSTDKNREYNEQFF